These T cell receptor beta chains were read from a single sample in a study of CD8 T cells in Susac syndrome. One entry per CDR3 protein, called by TCRdb with MiXCR from the immunoSEQ multiplex PCR reads. In the table there are some 160,000 distinct CDR3 sequences, 94% of which are singletons. The sample was CD4+ T cells from PBMCs. The origin of the receptors is a human donor with Susac syndrome. Each CDR3 is given with its conserved first and last residue. Fields, in order: J gene, clone size, D gene, V gene, CDR3 protein, CDR3 DNA. The D gene is left open where the match is weak. A row's size may be missing; if present it is once, few, many or a size class.

TRBJ2-6 | - | - | TRBV2 | CASSESEQESSGANVLTF | TGTGCCAGCAGTGAATCAGAACAGGAAAGCTCTGGGGCCAACGTCCTGACTTTC
TRBJ2-7 | - | - | TRBV18 | CASSPGRTPYEQYF | TGTGCCAGCTCACCAGGGCGGACACCCTACGAGCAGTACTTC
TRBJ2-1 | - | - | TRBV2 | CASSQGLSSYNEQFF | TGTGCCAGCAGTCAAGGCCTGAGCTCCTACAATGAGCAGTTCTTC
TRBJ2-5 | - | - | TRBV18 | CASSPPSRTLGVTQYF | TGTGCCAGCTCACCACCTTCCCGGACTTTAGGGGTGACCCAGTACTTC
TRBJ2-7 | once | TRBD1 | TRBV5-4 | CASSLRTGGRYEQYF | TGTGCCAGCAGCTTGAGGACAGGGGGCCGCTACGAGCAGTACTTC
TRBJ1-6 | - | - | TRBV19 | CASSPRTDNSPLHF | TGTGCCAGCAGCCCCCGGACAGATAATTCACCCCTCCACTTT
TRBJ2-5 | - | TRBD2 | TRBV5-8 | CASSLAGGVKTQYF | TGTGCCAGCAGCTTGGCCGGGGGGGTAAAGACCCAGTACTTC
TRBJ2-7 | - | TRBD1 | TRBV11-2 | CASSAYRDRAHF | TGTGCCAGCAGCGCGTACCGGGACAGGGCCCACTTC
TRBJ1-5 | - | TRBD1 | TRBV2 | CASSEAGQKFSNQPQHF | TGTGCCAGCAGTGAGGCGGGACAGAAGTTTAGCAATCAGCCCCAGCATTTT
TRBJ1-3 | - | TRBD1 | TRBV20-1 | CSARPTGIGNTIYF | TGCAGTGCTAGGCCGACAGGGATCGGAAACACCATATATTTT
TRBJ1-6 | - | - | TRBV15 | CATSKKATPSPLHF | TGTGCCACCAGCAAAAAGGCAACTCCATCACCCCTCCACTTT
TRBJ2-5 | - | TRBD1 | TRBV28 | CASSFKGAHQETQYF | TGTGCCAGCAGTTTTAAGGGGGCCCACCAAGAGACCCAGTACTTC
TRBJ2-1 | - | TRBD1 | TRBV3-1 | CASSQEGDRIF | TGTGCCAGCAGCCAAGAAGGGGACAGGATCTTC
TRBJ1-1 | - | - | TRBV7-3 | CASSLYPGQNTEAFF | TGTGCCAGCAGCTTGTACCCGGGACAGAACACTGAAGCTTTCTTT
TRBJ2-1 | - | - | TRBV6-1 | CASNTNSYNEQFF | TGTGCCAGCAATACAAACTCCTACAATGAGCAGTTCTTC
TRBJ2-1 | - | - | TRBV11-2 | CASSPGLGPYYEQFF | TGTGCCAGCAGCCCTGGTCTGGGCCCGTACTATGAGCAGTTCTTC
TRBJ2-2 | - | - | TRBV10-3 | CAIAPGTGELFF | TGTGCCATCGCCCCCGGTACCGGGGAGCTGTTTTTT
TRBJ2-7 | - | - | TRBV6-1 | CASSEPYEQYF | TGTGCCAGCAGTGAGCCCTACGAGCAGTACTTC
TRBJ2-7 | - | TRBD1 | TRBV2 | CASSEQGTGYEQYF | TGTGCCAGCAGTGAACAGGGGACAGGGTACGAGCAGTACTTC
TRBJ2-5 | - | - | TRBV20-1 | CSAFKGSAETQYF | TGCAGTGCTTTTAAGGGCTCGGCCGAGACCCAGTACTTC
TRBJ1-2 | - | - | TRBV29-1 | CSVAADINYGYTF | TGCAGCGTTGCTGCAGATATTAACTATGGCTACACCTTC
TRBJ1-2 | few | - | TRBV11-2 | CASVAVGQYYGYTF | TGTGCCAGCGTAGCGGTGGGGCAGTACTATGGCTACACCTTC
TRBJ2-1 | - | - | TRBV9 | CASSALRGEQFF | TGTGCCAGCAGCGCCCTCAGGGGTGAGCAGTTCTTC
TRBJ2-2 | - | TRBD1 | TRBV19 | CASSIGGTGATGELFF | TGTGCCAGTAGTATAGGGGGGACAGGGGCCACCGGGGAGCTGTTTTTT
TRBJ2-4 | few | - | TRBV18 | CASSPGKSLLAKNIQYF | TGTGCCAGCTCACCGGGAAAGAGCCTCTTAGCCAAAAACATTCAGTACTTC
TRBJ1-2 | - | - | TRBV6-6 | CASSYSNDPNYGYTF | TGTGCCAGCAGTTACTCGAACGATCCTAACTATGGCTACACCTTC
TRBJ2-6 | - | TRBD1 | TRBV4-3 | CASSQVQGARGANVLTF | TGCGCCAGCAGCCAAGTACAGGGGGCAAGAGGGGCCAACGTCCTGACTTTC
TRBJ1-1 | - | TRBD1 | TRBV29-1 | CSARTGTKNTEAFF | TGCAGCGCCAGGACAGGGACTAAGAACACTGAAGCTTTCTTT
TRBJ1-2 | once | - | TRBV11-1 | CATRWGQIYGYTF | TGTGCCACTAGGTGGGGACAAATCTATGGCTACACCTTC
TRBJ2-7 | - | TRBD1 | TRBV15 | CATSRGDRGHEQYF | TGTGCCACCAGCAGGGGGGACAGGGGTCACGAGCAGTACTTC
TRBJ1-6 | - | - | TRBV13 | CASSPSRTYNSPLHF | TGTGCCAGCAGCCCGAGCCGGACCTATAATTCACCCCTCCACTTT
TRBJ1-1 | - | - | TRBV12-5 | CASGLVPGHEAFF | TGTGCTAGTGGTTTGGTACCGGGACACGAAGCTTTCTTT
TRBJ2-1 | - | TRBD2 | TRBV5-1 | CASSETSGGAAEQFF | TGCGCCAGCAGCGAAACTAGCGGGGGGGCGGCTGAGCAGTTCTTC
TRBJ2-7 | - | - | TRBV24-1 | CATSDARSGHEQYF | TGTGCCACCAGTGACGCGCGATCGGGTCACGAGCAGTACTTC
TRBJ1-1 | - | - | TRBV27 | CASSRNRDTEAFF | TGTGCCAGCAGCCGAAACCGGGACACTGAAGCTTTCTTT
TRBJ2-5 | - | - | TRBV5-4 | CASSLGEGEQETQYF | TGTGCCAGCAGCTTGGGGGAAGGGGAGCAAGAGACCCAGTACTTC
TRBJ1-4 | - | - | TRBV5-1 | CASSLEDAEKLFF | TGCGCCAGCAGCTTGGAGGATGCGGAAAAACTGTTTTTT
TRBJ1-5 | once | TRBD1 | TRBV6-2/TRBV6-3 | CASSRTGQGNQPQHF | TGTGCCAGCAGCCGCACCGGACAGGGAAATCAGCCCCAGCATTTT
TRBJ2-5 | once | TRBD2 | TRBV7-2 | CASSLVGLAGGPETQYF | TGTGCCAGCAGCTTAGTGGGACTAGCGGGGGGGCCGGAGACCCAGTACTTC
TRBJ2-2 | once | - | TRBV2 | CASSPTPTVNTGELFF | TGTGCCAGCAGCCCCACCCCGACAGTGAACACCGGGGAGCTGTTTTTT
TRBJ2-1 | - | - | TRBV5-1 | CASSLSTDYNEQFF | TGCGCCAGCAGCTTGTCGACGGACTACAATGAGCAGTTCTTC
TRBJ2-3 | - | - | TRBV4-3 | CASSQDTATDTQYF | TGCGCCAGCAGCCAAGATACGGCAACAGATACGCAGTATTTT
TRBJ2-2 | - | - | TRBV7-2 | CASSLLRGTGELFF | TGTGCCAGCAGCTTACTTCGGGGTACCGGGGAGCTGTTTTTT
TRBJ2-5 | once | TRBD2 | TRBV4-2 | CASSQGRLALNGETQYF | TGTGCCAGCAGCCAGGGGCGACTAGCGCTAAATGGAGAGACCCAGTACTTC